This entry describes one T cell receptor (beta chain). No antigen is known for it. Primers included in the PCR were 60 Vbeta and 13 Jbeta primers. Study processing details: Later, an analysis found around 77 million unique TCR beta chains, and 9.5 million to 11 million of these were shared. The data were produced by immunoSEQ multiplex PCR, yet TCRdb's version contains in-frame clones alone and is incomplete. Clonal size and the V and J genes are those of that table, whereas D and trimming came from the DNA. The table lists about 190,000 clones, roughly 75% of them singletons. This sample is drawn from a study of cytomegalovirus exposure and HLA in healthy donors. Study background: Around 190 million T cells yielded approximately 100 million unique TCR beta sequences, as an earlier analysis found.

Study-wide points: In vitro assays verified that three CMV-associated chains recognized CMV antigens specifically. The study had only CMV serostatus as immune exposure information.

The origin of this receptor is a man younger than 45 in good health and CMV-seropositive. Source material: PBMCs.

The DNA of the CDR3 is TGTGCCAGCAGCTTAGGCCTTATGGCACGGGGCAATCAGCCCCAGCATTTT. Its translation: CASSLGLMARGNQPQHF. The rearrangement links TRBV7-2 to TRBJ1-5, with D hard to call. Trimming left V 1 base short and J 2 bases short, with 15 bases between. Germline CDR1 reads SGHTA; CDR2 reads FQGNSA. The CDR3 is made up of 17 amino acids.